This T cell receptor (beta chain) is from a study of blood T cell repertoires in COVID-19. Overall study context: COVID-19 samples from acute and convalescent phases originated in the United States, Italy and Spain. PBMCs, B-cell-depleted T cells, or T cells were the source of the cDNA or gDNA that made up the material.

Trimming shortened V by 5 bases and J by 1 base, and 14 bases separated the two germline ends. CDR1 SQVTM and CDR2 ANQGSEA come from the germline V gene. The CDR3 is made up of 14 amino acids. The protocol was immunoSEQ multiplex PCR, while the TCRdb copy is restricted to in-frame clones and leaves out a portion. The profile shows about 140,000 clones, approximately 91% of them singletons. The material sequenced was peripheral blood. The source of this sequence is a man between 70 and 80 years old with acute or convalescent COVID-19. The chain carries TRBV29-1 and TRBJ1-1; TRBD1 is a possible D gene (6 bases). The CDR3 loop reads CSVFSGAANTEAFF. The DNA for the CDR3 is TGCAGCGTTTTTTCAGGGGCCGCGAACACTGAAGCTTTCTTT.